The rows below give T cell receptor beta chains drawn from one sample of a study of shared clonotypes between healthy human individuals. TCRdb's copy holds only in-frame clones and misses some; the assay was immunoSEQ multiplex PCR. This sample yields fewer than 1.6 million clones, of which 97% to 99% are seen a single time; 0.3% to 0.45% belongs to the top ten. Sequencing was performed on naive CD4+ T cells sorted from blood. The receptors were gathered from a man younger than 40 in good health. Each CDR3 is given with its conserved first and last residue. Fields, in order: D gene, V gene, J gene, CDR3 length, CDR3 DNA, CDR3 protein. The D gene is left open where the match is weak.

>NA|TRBV7-2|TRBJ1-2|17
TGTGCCAGCAGTTTCACCGGGTCCACGTCCGGGAACTATGGCTACACCTTC
CASSFTGSTSGNYGYTF
>NA|TRBV11-3|TRBJ2-7|14
TGTGCCAGCAGCTTAGGCCGGGCAAGCAACGAGCAGTACTTC
CASSLGRASNEQYF
>NA|TRBV18|TRBJ2-7|13
TGTGCCAGCTCACCCCTCGACAATAACGAGCAGTACTTC
CASSPLDNNEQYF
>TRBD1|TRBV6-6|TRBJ2-7|14
TGTGCCAGCAGTTACTCCGACAGGGGTAACGAGCAGTACTTC
CASSYSDRGNEQYF
>TRBD2|TRBV30|TRBJ2-5|13
TGTGCCTTCCGACTAGCGGGCCAGGAGACCCAGTACTTC
CAFRLAGQETQYF
>NA|TRBV6-5|TRBJ2-4|15
TGTGCCAGCAGTTACTCCGGATTAGCCAAAAACATTCAGTACTTC
CASSYSGLAKNIQYF
>NA|TRBV7-2|TRBJ2-7|14
TGTGCCAGCAGCTTACCGGGACTGGTATTCGAGCAGTACTTC
CASSLPGLVFEQYF
>NA|TRBV7-6|TRBJ2-7|15
TGTGCCAGCAGCTTGGGGCAACTAAGCTCCTACGAGCAGTACTTC
CASSLGQLSSYEQYF
>TRBD2|TRBV10-2|TRBJ2-3|16
TGCGCCAGCAGGGAGGGACTAGCGGGAGGGGAGGATACGCAGTATTTT
CASREGLAGGEDTQYF
>NA|TRBV20-1|TRBJ2-5|11
TGCAGTGCCCCCCTTGGGGAGACCCAGTACTTC
CSAPLGETQYF
>TRBD1|TRBV5-1|TRBJ1-5|14
TGCGCCGGGGACAGGGACCGGGGCAATCAGCCCCAGCATTTT
CAGDRDRGNQPQHF
>TRBD1|TRBV19|TRBJ2-7|15
TGTGCCAGTAGTAGAGAAACAGGGGGCGCCTACGAGCAGTACTTC
CASSRETGGAYEQYF
>NA|TRBV9|TRBJ2-2|16
TGTGCCAGCAGCACCCCTCAGGGGCCCAATACCGGGGAGCTGTTTTTT
CASSTPQGPNTGELFF
>TRBD1|TRBV6-1|TRBJ2-1|14
TGTGCCAGCAGCAGGACAGGGGGCTACAATGAGCAGTTCTTC
CASSRTGGYNEQFF
>NA|TRBV11-2|TRBJ2-3|15
TGTGCCAGCAGCCAACAGGGGGGAGGGCCCGATACGCAGTATTTT
CASSQQGGGPDTQYF
>NA|TRBV6-5|TRBJ1-4|16
TGTGCCAGCAGTTACTCGGGAGGGTCGACTGGCGAAAAACTGTTTTTT
CASSYSGGSTGEKLFF
>NA|TRBV28|TRBJ1-2|16
TGTGCCAGCAGTTTTGGTGTCAGTTTTGTGGGCTATGGCTACACCTTC
CASSFGVSFVGYGYTF
>TRBD1|TRBV29-1|TRBJ2-7|13
TGCAGCGTGGGGGACAGAAGAAGCCACGAGCAGTACTTC
CSVGDRRSHEQYF
>NA|TRBV5-1|TRBJ2-2|14
TGCGCCAGCAGCTTGGAAGCTAACACCGGGGAGCTGTTTTTT
CASSLEANTGELFF
>NA|TRBV2|TRBJ2-7|14
TGTGCCAGCAAGCAGACAGAATTATCGGGTGAGCAGTACTTC
CASKQTELSGEQYF
>NA|TRBV5-1|TRBJ2-1|17
TGCGCCAGCAGCTTGGCCACGGCGCCCACCGCCTACAATGAGCAGTTCTTC
CASSLATAPTAYNEQFF
>TRBD1|TRBV27|TRBJ2-7|15
TGTGCCAGCAGTTTATCGATTTGGGACAGATACGAGCAGTACTTC
CASSLSIWDRYEQYF
>NA|TRBV7-2|TRBJ2-7|14
TGTGCCAGCAGCTTAGAGGTTATTTCTCGGGAGCAGTACTTC
CASSLEVISREQYF
>NA|TRBV11-2|TRBJ1-1|16
TGTGCCAGCAGCTACCCCGTTCGTACGACCAACACTGAAGCTTTCTTT
CASSYPVRTTNTEAFF
>NA|TRBV5-1|TRBJ2-5|15
TGCGCCAGCAGCCTGGAAGTTACGGGGCGAGAGACCCAGTACTTC
CASSLEVTGRETQYF
>NA|TRBV6-6|TRBJ2-7|12
TGTGCCAGCAGACAGGGTAGTTACGAGCAGTACTTC
CASRQGSYEQYF
>NA|TRBV7-8|TRBJ1-1|16
TGTGCCAGCAGCGCTACTCGGGACTTCTCGAACACTGAAGCTTTCTTT
CASSATRDFSNTEAFF
>TRBD2|TRBV5-1|TRBJ2-5|16
TGCGCCAGCAGCATGACGGGACTAGCGGGAGGAGAGACCCAGTACTTC
CASSMTGLAGGETQYF
>TRBD1|TRBV28|TRBJ1-2|15
TGTGCCAGCAGTTCACTCAGGGGGCTTGACTATGGCTACACCTTC
CASSSLRGLDYGYTF
>NA|TRBV27|TRBJ2-5|13
TGTGCCAGCCAAAGACAGGTCCAAGAGACCCAGTACTTC
CASQRQVQETQYF
>TRBD1|TRBV28|TRBJ2-7|15
TGTGCCAGCAGTATACCGGGACAGCGATCCTACGAGCAGTACTTC
CASSIPGQRSYEQYF
>NA|TRBV4-1|TRBJ2-5|14
TGCGCCAGCAGCCATGGGACCCTTCAAGAGACCCAGTACTTC
CASSHGTLQETQYF